Each of the 17 T cell receptor beta chains below was sequenced from the same sample in a study of blood T cell repertoires in COVID-19 (dated by TCRdb to the early 2020s). The method was the immunoSEQ multiplex PCR assay. What TCRdb holds here is the immuneACCESS table cut down to in-frame rearrangements. Part of the clones is not present; checked against another copy, under half of the missing clones reflect an unresolved V gene, and the others are unexplained. The sample includes approximately 180,000 clones, with around nine tenths observed a single time. The ten largest account for around 13% of the sample. Sequenced material: peripheral blood. Every receptor here comes from a woman in her sixties or seventies with COVID-19, enrolled during active disease.

Ten or more counts support this clone. The V and J genes are TRBV14 and TRBJ1-2; the D gene is possibly TRBD1 (5 bases). The germline V gene encodes CDR1 SGHDN and CDR2 FVKESK. Trimming removed 0 bases at V and 8 bases at J, with 10 bases between. This CDR3 contains 13 residues. The CDR3 region is CASSQDQGGGYTF. CDR3 in DNA: TGTGCCAGCAGCCAAGACCAGGGAGGGGGCTACACCTTC. Drawing the rest from reference TRBV14 and TRBJ1-2, the complete variable domain is EAGVTQFPSHSVIEKGQTVTLRCDPISGHDNLYWYRRVMGKEIKFLLHFVKESKQDESGMPNNRFLAERTGGTYSTLKVQPAELEDSGVYFCASSQDQGGGYTFGSGTRLTVV.

The rearrangement uses TRBV28 and TRBJ1-5; 8 nucleotides agree with TRBD1. The junction had 9 bases not matched to a gene; V was cut back by 5 bases and J by 6 bases. Germline V gene lookup returns CDR1 MDHEN and CDR2 SYDVKM. The CDR3 spans 15 residues. DNA of the CDR3: TGTGCCAGCAGTCTCCCAGGGGGCGGTGGTCAGCCCCAGCATTTT. Its protein is CASSLPGGGGQPQHF. Full variable domain (outside the CDR3, taken from reference TRBV28 and TRBJ1-5): DVKVTQSSRYLVKRTGEKVFLECVQDMDHENMFWYRQDPGLGLRLIYFSYDVKMKEKGDIPEGYSVSREKKERFSLILESASTNQTSMYLCASSLPGGGGQPQHFGDGTRLSIL.

This chain uses TRBV6-6 with TRBJ2-1; D may be TRBD2 (5 bases). Trimming pared 2 bases from V and 3 bases from J, leaving 8 bases between. CDR3 length: 14 amino acids. Germline V gene sequence: CDR1 MNHNY, CDR2 SVGAGI (reference sequence). The CDR3 protein is CASSYPGNYNEQFF. CDR3 nucleotides: TGTGCCAGCAGTTACCCGGGGAACTACAATGAGCAGTTCTTC.

The V call is TRBV30, the J call TRBJ1-1, with 7 bases fitting TRBD1. CDR1 is GTSNPN and CDR2 is SVGIG in the germline V gene (reference sequence). J was trimmed by 4 bases and V by 6 bases; bases with no gene match: 11. The CDR3 runs to 14 residues. The CDR3 sequence is CACGDSSKRTEAFF. The CDR3 DNA reads as TGTGCCTGTGGGGACAGCTCAAAACGCACTGAAGCTTTCTTT.

This chain uses TRBV6-1 with TRBJ1-2, with D uncertain. The CDR3 runs to 13 residues. Trimming shortened V by 2 bases and J by 4 bases, and 8 bases separated the two germline ends. The germline V gene has CDR1 MNHNS and CDR2 SASEGT. The CDR3 is CASSENGVYGYTF. CDR3 coding DNA: TGTGCCAGCAGTGAAAACGGAGTCTATGGCTACACCTTC.

This clone occurred a few times. CDR3 sequence (DNA): TGTGCCAGCAGTTACTCGAGTCAGGGTGATTCTGGAAACACCATATATTTT. Translated, it gives CASSYSSQGDSGNTIYF. The chain employs TRBV6-2 or TRBV6-3 and TRBJ1-3; D possibly corresponds to TRBD1 (5 bases). This CDR3 is 17 amino acids long. Germline loops: CDR1 MNHEY, CDR2 SVGEGT. The V gene lost 0 bases and the J gene lost 1 base, with 13 bases spanning the gap.

The chain recombines TRBV19 with TRBJ1-1; 8 positions agree with TRBD1. Per germline, CDR1 LNHDA and CDR2 SQIVND (reference sequence). J lost 1 base, V lost 3 bases, and 4 bases had no gene match. This CDR3 is 15 amino acids long. CDR3 amino acids: CASSIQGAPNTEAFF. CDR3 bases: TGTGCCAGTAGTATTCAGGGGGCCCCGAACACTGAAGCTTTCTTT.

This chain uses TRBV24-1 with TRBJ2-7; D is undetermined. V lost 4 bases to trimming and J lost 6 bases, with 6 bases between them. The CDR3 covers 11 residues. Germline CDR1 and CDR2: KGHDR and SFDVKD. The CDR3 DNA follows: TGTGCCACCAGTGACCGGAGCGAGCAGTACTTC. This translates into CATSDRSEQYF.

Written as DNA, the CDR3 is TGTGCCTCACATCAGAGCCGGGATGGTGACGACTCGGACACTGAAGCTTTCTTT. Its translation is CASHQSRDGDDSDTEAFF. This chain uses TRBV24-1 with TRBJ1-1; D ambiguous. The V end was cut by 12 bases, the J end by 3 bases, with 31 bases between. In germline, CDR1 is KGHDR, CDR2 SFDVKD. There are 18 residues in the CDR3.

The rearrangement uses TRBV18 and TRBJ1-3; 7 nucleotides agree with TRBD1. Germline lookup yields CDR1 KGHSH and CDR2 LQKENI. This CDR3 has 15 residues. The V segment lost 5 bases and the J segment 2 bases; nucleotides outside the gene matches: 6. CDR3 sequence (DNA): TGTGCCAGCTCATCGACAGGGTTCCCTGGAAACACCATATATTTT. This codes for CASSSTGFPGNTIYF.

This clone was counted once. CDR3 coding DNA: TGTGCCAGTAGACCAGGACAGGGGAACACTGAAGCTTTCTTT. Protein: CASRPGQGNTEAFF. V and J are TRBV19 and TRBJ1-1; 8 nucleotides agree with TRBD1. In germline, CDR1 is LNHDA, CDR2 SQIVND (reference sequence). The CDR3 loop spans 14 amino acids. Unmatched junction bases numbered 4, after V lost 6 bases and J lost 1 base.

The V and J genes are TRBV28 and TRBJ2-5; TRBD2 is a possible D gene (6 bases). Germline lookup yields CDR1 MDHEN and CDR2 SYDVKM. The V end was cut by 4 bases, the J end by 5 bases, with 14 bases between. The CDR3 loop spans 14 amino acids. The CDR3 DNA follows: TGTGCCAGCAGTTCGGGTGGAGGGAAGGAGACCCAGTACTTC. The encoded protein is CASSSGGGKETQYF.

CDR3 loop: CASSLKIYPGQGRGEQYF. DNA of the CDR3: TGTGCCAGCAGTTTAAAGATATATCCGGGACAGGGACGGGGCGAGCAGTACTTC. The chain combines TRBV27 with TRBJ2-7, with 9 nucleotides matching TRBD1. Germline values: CDR1 MNHEY, CDR2 SMNVEV (reference sequence). Losses at the gene ends were 2 bases for V and 6 bases for J; bases not matched to a gene: 17. This CDR3 spans 18 amino acids.

V usage is TRBV6-6 and J usage is TRBJ2-1; D may be TRBD2 (5 bases). V was shortened by 0 bases and J by 8 bases, with 14 bases between the two germline ends. The CDR3 sequence is 15 residues long. Germline assignment: CDR1 MNHNY and CDR2 SVGAGI (reference sequence). CDR3 nucleotide sequence: TGTGCCAGCAGTTACTCATATCGACGGGGTGATGAGCAGTTCTTC. Its translation is CASSYSYRRGDEQFF.

This chain joins TRBV10-3 and TRBJ1-2; 8 positions match TRBD1. The CDR3 totals 13 residues. Germline V gene lookup returns CDR1 ENHRY and CDR2 SYGVKD. Trimming removed 5 bases from V and 5 bases from J; junction bases left unmatched: 4. Written as DNA, the CDR3 is TGTGCCATCAGTCCAGGGGGCGATTATGGCTACACCTTC. Its protein product is CAISPGGDYGYTF.

This clone was detected once. The genes are TRBV6-5 and TRBJ1-2; 9 bases map to TRBD1. The CDR3 sequence is 14 residues long. Germline CDR1 reads MNHEY; CDR2 reads SVGAGI. Trimming removed 9 bases from V and 5 bases from J; junction bases left unmatched: 10. CDR3 in DNA: TGTGCCAGTTCAAAACCCGGACAGGGGTATGGCTACACCTTC. This sequence encodes CASSKPGQGYGYTF.

V is TRBV10-3 and J is TRBJ1-4; 8 nucleotides align to TRBD1. Germline-derived CDR1 and CDR2 are ENHRY and SYGVKD. Trimming removed 0 bases from V and 4 bases from J; junction bases left unmatched: 1. The CDR3 extends over 15 amino acids. The CDR3: CAISESTGGNEKLFF. The CDR3, as DNA: TGTGCCATCAGTGAGTCAACAGGGGGTAATGAAAAACTGTTTTTT.